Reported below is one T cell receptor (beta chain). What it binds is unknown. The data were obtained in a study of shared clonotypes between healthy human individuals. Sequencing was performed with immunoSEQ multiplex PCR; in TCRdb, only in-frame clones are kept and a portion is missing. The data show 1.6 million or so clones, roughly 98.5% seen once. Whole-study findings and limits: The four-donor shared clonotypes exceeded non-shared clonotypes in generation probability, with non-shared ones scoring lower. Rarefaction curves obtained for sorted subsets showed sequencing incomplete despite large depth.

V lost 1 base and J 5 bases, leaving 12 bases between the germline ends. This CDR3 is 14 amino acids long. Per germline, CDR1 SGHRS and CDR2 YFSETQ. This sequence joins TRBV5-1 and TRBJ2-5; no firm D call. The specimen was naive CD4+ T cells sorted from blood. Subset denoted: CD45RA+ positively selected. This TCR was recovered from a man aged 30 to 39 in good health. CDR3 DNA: TGCGCCAGCAGCTTGTCCAGCTCGGGTGAGACCCAGTACTTC. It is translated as CASSLSSSGETQYF.